A selection of T cell receptor beta chains follows, all from one sample in a study of blood T cells in healthy people across ages. TCRdb reprocessed the 5' RACE reads via MiXCR and lists one record per CDR3 protein. The sample holds about 1.6 million distinct CDR3 sequences, approximately 32% seen once. Source material: blood. Receptors were obtained from a woman in her 30s in good health. CDR3s include the opening cysteine and the closing phenylalanine or tryptophan.

J gene,V gene,CDR3 protein
TRBJ2-1,TRBV10-3,CAAEGALRTGYNGQFF
TRBJ2-7,TRBV28,CASGRLQTAPEQYF
TRBJ1-2,TRBV4-1,CASSRGPPNGYTF
TRBJ2-3,TRBV25-1,CASGGVAGGRTDTQYF
TRBJ2-7,TRBV7-8,CASSLAPDSTSSYEQYF
TRBJ1-3,TRBV2,CASSETGQGISGNTIYF
TRBJ2-5,TRBV7-3,CASSLIEGSGTQYF
TRBJ2-7,TRBV15,CATSSLPKGVGSYEQYF
TRBJ2-1,TRBV5-1,CASSSHIRDLSSNEQFF
TRBJ2-5,TRBV4-2,CASSQAWASGPQETQYF
TRBJ2-1,TRBV29-1,CSVLFGTSGNEQFF
TRBJ2-5,TRBV7-3,CASSPDGGRGAQYF
TRBJ2-5,TRBV10-3,CAISGGRNQETQYF
TRBJ2-6,TRBV6-6,CASADGGANVLTF
TRBJ1-2,TRBV21-1,CASSKERSDNYGYTF
TRBJ1-2,TRBV25-1,CASSNNGQGAYTF
TRBJ2-2,TRBV6-1,CASSVVNTGELFF
TRBJ1-5,TRBV12-3/TRBV12-4,CASRVLKRHLNQPQHF
TRBJ2-5,TRBV5-1,CASSPDRIPRTQYF
TRBJ1-1,TRBV5-1,CASSSRPEAAFF
TRBJ1-5,TRBV27,CASRGGSVGQPQHF
TRBJ2-1,TRBV7-2,CASGTGVGSEQFF
TRBJ2-5,TRBV12-3/TRBV12-4,CACSPGTSGGGRETQYF
TRBJ2-3,TRBV28,CASSIYGQETGTQYF
TRBJ2-3,TRBV4-1,CASSHPRTSGKTDTQYF
TRBJ2-4,TRBV20-1,CSARARAKNIQYF
TRBJ1-2,TRBV27,CASSSFLGGYIF
TRBJ1-2,TRBV7-9,CASSLDRRGTGLVYTF
TRBJ2-4,TRBV28,CASSSFGGTGTKNIQYF
TRBJ2-1,TRBV7-2,CASPYRTDSYNEQFF
TRBJ1-5,TRBV10-3,CAISESGQGLGQPQHF
TRBJ2-7,TRBV18,CASSKGDRGPYEQYF
TRBJ1-2,TRBV6-1,CASSSQSGYGYTF
TRBJ2-1,TRBV18,CASSPRWGNEQFF
TRBJ2-3,TRBV4-1,CASSQGGKGGKDTQYF
TRBJ2-1,TRBV5-4,CASSLEGPAYNEQFF
TRBJ2-3,TRBV5-1,CASRLAGDIRADTQYF
TRBJ2-7,TRBV29-1,CSALGQRTEEQYF
TRBJ1-2,TRBV20-1,CSARDLEGDANYGYTF
TRBJ1-2,TRBV29-1,CSVEDVSRGYGYTF
TRBJ2-1,TRBV20-1,CSILNRDGIYNEQFF
TRBJ2-7,TRBV20-1,CSAREPGKYEQYF
TRBJ2-6,TRBV15,CATRDLGSGANVLTF
TRBJ2-7,TRBV6-1,CASSEVLGRPARYEQYF
TRBJ2-7,TRBV19,CASSDPGQHLYEQYF
TRBJ2-3,TRBV5-1,CATRTSGDTDTQYF